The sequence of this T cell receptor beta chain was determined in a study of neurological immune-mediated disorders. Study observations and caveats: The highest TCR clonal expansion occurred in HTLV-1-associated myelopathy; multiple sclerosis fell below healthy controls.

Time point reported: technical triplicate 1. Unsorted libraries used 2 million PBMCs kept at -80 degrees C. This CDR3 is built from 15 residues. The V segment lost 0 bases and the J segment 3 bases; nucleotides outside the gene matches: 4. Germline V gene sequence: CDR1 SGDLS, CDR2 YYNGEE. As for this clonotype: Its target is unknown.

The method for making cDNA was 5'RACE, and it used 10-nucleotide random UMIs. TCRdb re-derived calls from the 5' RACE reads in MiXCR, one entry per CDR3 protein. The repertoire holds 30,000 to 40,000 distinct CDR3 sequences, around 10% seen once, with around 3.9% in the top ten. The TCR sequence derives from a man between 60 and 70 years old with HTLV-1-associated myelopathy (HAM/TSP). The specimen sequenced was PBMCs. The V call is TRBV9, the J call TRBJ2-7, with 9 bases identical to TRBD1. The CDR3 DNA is TGTGCCAGCAGCGTAGAGGGGACAGGGATCTACGAGCAGTACTTC. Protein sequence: CASSVEGTGIYEQYF.